This T cell receptor (beta chain) was obtained from a study of T-cell reconstitution after alpha-beta-depleted transplantation in children. Researchers prepared the TCRbeta library using unique molecular identifiers, the study reports. MiXCR, applied by TCRdb to the PCR reads, yields one record per CDR3 protein. The data show 640,000 or so distinct CDR3 sequences, around 17% seen once. The CDR3 runs 14 residues. The junction had 4 bases not matched to a gene; V was cut back by 7 bases and J by 1 base. Germline lookup yields CDR1 MNHNS and CDR2 SASEGT. The sample was PBMCs from the stem cell graft donor, taken from the stem cell graft. This sequence was found in a human donor who donated a stem cell graft to a child with acute myeloid leukemia. The gene calls are TRBV6-1 and TRBJ2-4, with 7 bases identical to TRBD1. The CDR3 here is CASTHRGAKNIQYF. CDR3 nucleotide sequence: TGTGCCAGCACCCACAGGGGTGCCAAAAACATTCAGTACTTC.